Included here is one TCR beta chain sequence, with context. The specificity of this receptor is unknown. The input lacks base qualities; no much larger clone sits a single base away. The immunoSEQ Assay, a bias-controlled multiplex PCR, was used to amplify TCRbeta CDR3 regions from genomic DNA. The authors' pipeline ran thus. The number of nucleated cells in each sample was estimated from the amplification of reference gene primers within the assay. Sequence reads were collapsed and filtered to measure the absolute abundance of every unique TCRbeta CDR3 rearrangement. Productive Simpson clonality was computed per sample as the square root of Simpson's diversity index over productive rearrangements. The source is immuneACCESS, and TCRdb retained only in-frame sequences with V and J called. Part of the clones is not carried over; for the studies checked, unresolved V genes explain less than half of this, and the remainder is unexplained. V and J calls and clone size are given by that table; D and trimming were obtained from the DNA. The sample data list under 350,000 clones, and around 87% of these were observed just once. 3.5% to 4% of the sample is held by the ten biggest clonotypes.

The data derive from a study of blood T cell repertoires in COVID-19 (dated by TCRdb to the early 2020s). Background on the whole study: Samples covering the acute and convalescent phases of COVID-19 were provided by collaborators in the United States, Italy and Spain. The prospective study material was composed of cDNA or gDNA derived from T cells, B-cell-depleted T cells, or PBMCs. The dataset comprised deeply sampled blood TCRbeta repertoires from subjects exposed to, actively infected with, or recovered from COVID-19. The repertoires were released in a freely available public database intended as a resource for research on the immune response to SARS-CoV-2. The samples were drawn from two sources: the first 160 participants of the ongoing ImmuneRACE study, and fewer than 1,500 subjects contributed by 6 global collaborators. Nearly every sample came with metadata listing a de-identified subject ID, COVID-19 status, age in years and sex. Where available, HLA class I and class II types were obtained from metadata supplied by the sample provider rather than from assay-based typing. Study-level results and caveats: The amount of clinical and demographic metadata varied by source and participant and was provided uncurated.

Whole blood was collected in K2EDTA tubes by collaborating institutions according to the institutions' own protocols. For TCRbeta analysis, collaborators shipped samples as frozen whole blood, isolated PBMCs, or DNA extracted from either of those sample types. Reading from cysteine to phenylalanine, the CDR3 counts 15 amino acids. The DNA shown is the 45-base CDR3, in frame from base 1. V drops 4 bases and J drops 2 bases, leaving 15 bases in between. The germline V gene (reference sequence) provides CDR1 SGHKS and CDR2 YYEKEE. The sequence derives from a man younger than 30 with active or convalescent COVID-19. The chain was built from TRBV5-5 and TRBJ1-2; the D gene cannot be named for sure. Sequencing was carried out using peripheral blood. The CDR3 protein sequence reads: CASSVQPAMNYGYTF. In nucleotides, the sequence is TGTGCCAGCAGCGTACAGCCGGCAATGAACTATGGCTACACCTTC. The reference TRBV5-5 and TRBJ1-2 proteins fill in what lies around the CDR3, so the full variable domain reads DAGVTQSPTHLIKTRGQQVTLRCSPISGHKSVSWYQQVLGQGPQFIFQYYEKEERGRGNFPDRFSARQFPNYSSELNVNALLLGDSALYLCASSVQPAMNYGYTFGSGTRLTVV.